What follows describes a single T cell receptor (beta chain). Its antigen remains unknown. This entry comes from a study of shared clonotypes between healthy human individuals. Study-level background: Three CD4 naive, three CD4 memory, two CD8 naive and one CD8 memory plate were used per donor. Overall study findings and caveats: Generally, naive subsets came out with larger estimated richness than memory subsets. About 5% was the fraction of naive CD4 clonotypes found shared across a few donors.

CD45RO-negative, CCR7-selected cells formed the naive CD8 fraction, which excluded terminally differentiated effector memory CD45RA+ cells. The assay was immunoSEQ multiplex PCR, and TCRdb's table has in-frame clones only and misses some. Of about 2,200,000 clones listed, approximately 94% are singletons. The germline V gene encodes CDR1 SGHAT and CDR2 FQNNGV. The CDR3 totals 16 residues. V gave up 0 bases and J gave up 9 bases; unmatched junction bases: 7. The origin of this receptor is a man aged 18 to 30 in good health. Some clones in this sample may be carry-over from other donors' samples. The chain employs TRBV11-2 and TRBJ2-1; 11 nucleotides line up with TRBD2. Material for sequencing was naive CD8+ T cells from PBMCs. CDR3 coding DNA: TGTGCCAGCAGCTTAGAAGGACTAGCGGGTTGGGGTGAGCAGTTCTTC. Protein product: CASSLEGLAGWGEQFF.